This TCR beta chain was captured in a study of shared T cell receptors in the human thymus. Sequencing used immunoSEQ multiplex PCR; TCRdb keeps in-frame clones, though not all of them. Of 500,000 to 550,000 clones in the sample, 75% to 85% were seen once. V shed 1 base and J 3 bases; nucleotides not matched to a gene: 16. The CDR3 runs to 20 residues. Germline loops: CDR1 LNHNV, CDR2 YYDKDF (reference sequence). The data also belong to a second study, concerning human thymus T cells. That study adds: Highly overlapping thymic repertoires among unrelated individuals were reported in related research.

The sequence was collected from a boy under three years old with a congenital heart defect. This rearrangement joins TRBV15 to TRBJ2-3, with 10 bases that match TRBD1. The sample taken for sequencing was thymocytes. The CDR3 sequence: CATSRVPRTGTGESTDTQYF. The CDR3 bases are TGTGCCACCAGCAGAGTGCCCCGGACCGGGACAGGGGAGAGTACAGATACGCAGTATTTT.